The source of this T cell receptor (beta chain) is a study of CD8+CD57+ T cells in acquired aplastic anemia. Study-wide results and limits: Patients were compared with controls for CD8+ Simpson's diversity, and no significant difference emerged.

This CDR3 has 15 residues. CDR1 and CDR2 (germline): ENHRY, SYGVKD. As for this clonotype: What it binds is not known. At one of its ends the junction is not consistent with the germline gene, which may arise from a read error.

CDR3 and TCR beta VDJ profiling relied on genomic DNA as the template. One entry per CDR3 protein, called by TCRdb with MiXCR from the reads. The table has about 190,000 distinct CDR3 sequences, less than 70% seen once. This TCR came from a human donor in good health, serving as a control. Sequencing used sorted CD4+, CD8+, or CD8+CD57+ T cells (not recorded which) from PBMCs. The chain carries TRBV10-3 and TRBJ1-3; D call uncertain. CDR3 in DNA: TGTGCCATCAGTGGGTCAGCTTTTTCTGGAAACGCCATATATTTT. It translates to CAISGSAFSGNAIYF.